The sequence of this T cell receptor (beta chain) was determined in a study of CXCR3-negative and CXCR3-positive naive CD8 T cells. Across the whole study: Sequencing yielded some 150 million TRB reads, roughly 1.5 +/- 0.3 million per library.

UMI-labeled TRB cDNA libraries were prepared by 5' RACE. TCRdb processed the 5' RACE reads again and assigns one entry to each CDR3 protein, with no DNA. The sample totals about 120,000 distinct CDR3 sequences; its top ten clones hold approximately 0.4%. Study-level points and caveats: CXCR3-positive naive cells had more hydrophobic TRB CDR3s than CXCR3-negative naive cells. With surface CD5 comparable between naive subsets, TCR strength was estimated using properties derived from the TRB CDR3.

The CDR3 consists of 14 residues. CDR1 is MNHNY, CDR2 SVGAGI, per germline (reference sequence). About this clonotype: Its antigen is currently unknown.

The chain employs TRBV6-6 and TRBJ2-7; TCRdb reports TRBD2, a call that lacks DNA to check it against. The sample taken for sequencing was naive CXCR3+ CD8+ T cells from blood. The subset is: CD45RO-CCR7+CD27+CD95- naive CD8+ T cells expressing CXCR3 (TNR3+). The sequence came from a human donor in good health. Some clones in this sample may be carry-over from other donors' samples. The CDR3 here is CASVRGPSTYEQYF.